This TCR beta chain appears in the sequencing data of a study of vaccination effects on CD4 cells after COVID-19. Study results and limitations: After vaccination of healthy people, only 1 of 255 vaccine-induced clones cross-reacted with common cold coronaviruses. Small numbers of convalescent patients limited the study. It also lacked early post-infection timepoints.

The ViraFEST assay expanded antigen-specific CD4+ T cells with viral peptide pools before sequencing. At the end of 9 to 11 days of culture, CD4+ T cells were isolated. All vaccine recipients tested negative for nucleocapsid antibodies and had never contracted SARS-CoV-2 infection. Half-medium replacement with IL-2 medium occurred on days 3 and 7. Measured with immunoSEQ multiplex PCR; TCRdb has only the in-frame clones, and not every one. The sample yields about 21,000 clones, around 70% seen once. A word on this clone: What it binds is unknown.

V lost 7 bases to trimming and J lost 2 bases; unmatched junction nucleotides: 9. CDR1 is MNHEY, CDR2 SVGAGI, per germline. The CDR3 runs 15 residues. The receptor's source is a human donor who received a COVID-19 vaccine. The sequenced sample was CD4+ T cells from PBMCs cultured with HCoV-NL63 spike peptides, obtained before COVID-19 vaccination. The chain recombines TRBV6-5 with TRBJ2-3; 7 bases agree with TRBD2. As DNA, the CDR3 is TGTGCCAGCACCGTCTCGGGGGGAGCCACAGATACGCAGTATTTT. The encoded protein is CASTVSGGATDTQYF.